This T cell receptor (beta chain) came from a study of blood T cell repertoires in COVID-19. At the level of the study: The United States, Italy and Spain were the sources of the acute and convalescent COVID-19 samples. T cells, B-cell-depleted T cells, or PBMCs provided the cDNA or gDNA that served as material.

The authors' processing: Using reference gene primer amplification, nucleated cell counts were estimated. Assay: immunoSEQ multiplex PCR; the TCRdb copy retains only in-frame clones and omits some. The V and J calls and clone size come from that table; D and trimming were worked out from the DNA. The sample holds about 100,000 clones, roughly 85% seen once. Sequenced material: peripheral blood. The sequence derives from a human donor in a cohort sampled during active COVID-19.

The CDR3 DNA is TGTGCCAGCAGCCAGGGGGGCAGAGAAAACATTCAGTACTTC. It encodes CASSQGGRENIQYF. The V and J genes are TRBV6-6 and TRBJ2-4, with D perhaps matching TRBD1 (7 bases). Per germline, CDR1 MNHNY and CDR2 SVGAGI (reference sequence). Trimming shortened V by 6 bases and J by 5 bases, and 14 bases separated the two germline ends. This CDR3 has 14 residues.